The present TCR beta chain was sequenced within a study of T-cell memory formation after mild COVID-19. Study findings and constraints: Several responding clones turned up in pre-infection memory, indicating that cross-reactive memory may have taken part.

Note on this clonotype: Antigen unknown.

TCRdb passed the 5' RACE reads through MiXCR, listing each CDR3 protein once. The data show roughly 100,000 distinct CDR3 sequences, roughly 12% seen once. This clonotype was obtained from an adult woman who had mild COVID-19 (a few samples of this study predate the infection). Cell type and time point are not known. Sequenced: PBMCs or a T cell subset sorted from them (not recorded which).

In DNA form, the CDR3 reads TGTGCCAGCAGTTTAGATAGGGGTCGCGATGAGCAGTTCTTC. Its translation: CASSLDRGRDEQFF. The V call is TRBV27, the J call TRBJ2-1, with D possibly TRBD1 on 5 matching bases. The CDR3 has 14 residues. The V end was cut by 2 bases, the J end by 8 bases, with 13 bases between. Germline V gene sequence: CDR1 MNHEY, CDR2 SMNVEV (reference sequence).